What follows are 5 T cell receptor beta chains derived from one specimen sequenced in a study of blood T cell repertoires in COVID-19. TCRdb's table, derived via immunoSEQ multiplex PCR, lists solely in-frame clones and lacks some. Of about 130,000 clones detected, about 91% appear once; the ten largest clones hold 10%. What was sequenced was peripheral blood. These receptors were taken from a man aged 50-60 years with acute or convalescent COVID-19.

The genes are TRBV5-4 and TRBJ1-2; the D is unclear. Trimming took off 3 bases at V and 5 bases at J, with 14 bases between the two ends. The germline CDR1 and CDR2 sequences are SGHNT and YYREEE (reference sequence). The CDR3 totals 14 residues. CDR3 residues: CASSSFIDRYGYTF. The CDR3 coding sequence is TGTGCCAGCAGCTCCTTCATAGATCGGTATGGCTACACCTTC. Full variable domain (missing parts from reference TRBV5-4 and TRBJ1-2): ETGVTQSPTHLIKTRGQQVTLRCSSQSGHNTVSWYQQALGQGPQFIFQYYREEENGRGNFPPRFSGLQFPNYSSELNVNALELDDSALYLCASSSFIDRYGYTFGSGTRLTVV.

This clone turned up a few times. The chain has TRBV2 and TRBJ1-5; the match to TRBD1 covers 7 bases. V shed 6 bases, J shed 3 bases, and the junction held 8 bases outside the gene matches. The CDR3 is 15 amino acids. Germline V gene data show CDR1 as SNHLY and CDR2 as FYNNEI. CDR3 sequence: CASSRQGLTNQPQHF. CDR3 sequence (DNA): TGTGCCAGCAGCCGACAGGGTTTAACCAATCAGCCCCAGCATTTT.

This sequence joins TRBV11-2 and TRBJ1-2; D perhaps matches TRBD1 (6 bases). CDR1 and CDR2 from the germline V gene are SGHAT and FQNNGV. V lost 2 bases and J 4 bases, leaving 11 bases between the germline ends. This CDR3 has 14 residues. CDR3 residues: CASSLTRDIYGYTF. DNA for the CDR3: TGTGCCAGCAGCTTAACCCGGGACATCTATGGCTACACCTTC.

The chain joins TRBV28 to TRBJ1-2; no reliable D call. The germline V gene has CDR1 MDHEN and CDR2 SYDVKM. Trimming stripped 3 bases from V and 4 bases from J, with 12 bases between. This CDR3 region has 14 residues. CDR3 DNA sequence: TGTGCCAGCAGTTTCCCGAAGAAGAGCTATGGCTACACCTTC. Protein product: CASSFPKKSYGYTF.

The chain links TRBV3-1 (or the pseudogene TRBV3-2) to TRBJ1-1; D unclear. The CDR3 runs to 13 residues. Looked up from germline, CDR1 is LGHDT and CDR2 is YNNKEL (reference sequence). The V and J ends lost 1 base and 3 bases respectively, with 6 bases between them. The CDR3: CASSQGSHTEAFF. CDR3 DNA sequence: TGTGCCAGCAGCCAAGGGAGCCACACTGAAGCTTTCTTT.